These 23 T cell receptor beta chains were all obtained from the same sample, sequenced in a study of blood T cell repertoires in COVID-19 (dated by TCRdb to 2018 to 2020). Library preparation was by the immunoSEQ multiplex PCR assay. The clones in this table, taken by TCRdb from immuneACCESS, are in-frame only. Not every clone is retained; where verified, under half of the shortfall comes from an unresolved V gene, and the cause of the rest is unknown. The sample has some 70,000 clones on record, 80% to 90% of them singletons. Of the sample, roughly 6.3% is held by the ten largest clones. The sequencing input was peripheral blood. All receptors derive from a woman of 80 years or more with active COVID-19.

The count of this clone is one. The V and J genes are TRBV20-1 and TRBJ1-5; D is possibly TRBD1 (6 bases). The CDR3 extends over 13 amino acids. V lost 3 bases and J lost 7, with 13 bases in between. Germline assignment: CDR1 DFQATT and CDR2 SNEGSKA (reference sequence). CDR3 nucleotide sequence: TGCAGTGCTAGTAGTAGGGGGACCCAGCCCCAGCATTTT. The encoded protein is CSASSRGTQPQHF.

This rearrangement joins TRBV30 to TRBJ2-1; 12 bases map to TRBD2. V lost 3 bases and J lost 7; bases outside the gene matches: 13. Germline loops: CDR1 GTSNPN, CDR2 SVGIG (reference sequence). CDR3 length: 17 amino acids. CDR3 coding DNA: TGTGCCTGGAGCCAACTAGCGGGAGGTTCTCTTGTTAATGAGCAGTTCTTC. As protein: CAWSQLAGGSLVNEQFF.

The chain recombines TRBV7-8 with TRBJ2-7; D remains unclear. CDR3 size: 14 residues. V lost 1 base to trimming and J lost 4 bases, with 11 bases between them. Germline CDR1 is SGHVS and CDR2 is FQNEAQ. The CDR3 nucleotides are TGTGCCAGCAGCTTAGGAGGAGAGTCATACGAGCAGTACTTC. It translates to CASSLGGESYEQYF.

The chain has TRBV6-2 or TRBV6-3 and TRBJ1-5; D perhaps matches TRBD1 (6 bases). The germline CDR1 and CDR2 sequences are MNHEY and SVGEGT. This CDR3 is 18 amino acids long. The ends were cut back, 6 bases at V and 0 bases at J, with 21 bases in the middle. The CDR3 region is CASSGGRAGAYSNQPQHF. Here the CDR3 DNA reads TGTGCCAGCAGCGGCGGGAGGGCAGGGGCTTATAGCAATCAGCCCCAGCATTTT.

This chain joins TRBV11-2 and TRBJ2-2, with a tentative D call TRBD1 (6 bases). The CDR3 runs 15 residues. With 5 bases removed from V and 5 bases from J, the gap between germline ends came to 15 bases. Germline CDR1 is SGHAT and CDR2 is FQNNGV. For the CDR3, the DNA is TGTGCCAGCAGCCCACAGGGACCACGGACCGGGGAGCTGTTTTTT. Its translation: CASSPQGPRTGELFF. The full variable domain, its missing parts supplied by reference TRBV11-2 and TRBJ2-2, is EAGVAQSPRYKIIEKRQSVAFWCNPISGHATLYWYQQILGQGPKLLIQFQNNGVVDDSQLPKDRFSAERLKGVDSTLKIQPAKLEDSAVYLCASSPQGPRTGELFFGEGSRLTVL.

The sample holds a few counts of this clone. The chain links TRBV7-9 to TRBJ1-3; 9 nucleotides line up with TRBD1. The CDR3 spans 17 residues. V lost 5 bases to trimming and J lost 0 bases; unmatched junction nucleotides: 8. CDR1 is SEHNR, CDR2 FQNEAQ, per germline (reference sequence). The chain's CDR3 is CASSRTGQGLSGNTIYF. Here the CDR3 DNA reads TGTGCCAGCAGCCGAACGGGACAGGGACTCTCTGGAAACACCATATATTTT.

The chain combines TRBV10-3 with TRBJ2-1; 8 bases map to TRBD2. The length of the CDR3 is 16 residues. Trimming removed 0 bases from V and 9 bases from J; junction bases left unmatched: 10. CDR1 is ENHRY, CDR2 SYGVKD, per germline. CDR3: CAISESREGLGGEQFF. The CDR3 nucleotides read TGTGCCATCAGTGAGTCACGGGAGGGACTGGGAGGTGAGCAGTTCTTC.

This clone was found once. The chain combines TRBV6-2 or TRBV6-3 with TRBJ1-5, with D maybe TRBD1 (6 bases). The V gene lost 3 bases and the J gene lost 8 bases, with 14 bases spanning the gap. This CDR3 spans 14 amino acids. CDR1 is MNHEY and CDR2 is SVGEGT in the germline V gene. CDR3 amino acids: CASSYRQEIEPQHF. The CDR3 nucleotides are TGTGCCAGCAGTTATCGACAGGAGATAGAGCCCCAGCATTTT.

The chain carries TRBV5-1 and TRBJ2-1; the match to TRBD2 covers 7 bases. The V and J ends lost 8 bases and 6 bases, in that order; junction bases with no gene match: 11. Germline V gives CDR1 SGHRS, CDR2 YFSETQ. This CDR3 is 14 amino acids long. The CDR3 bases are TGCGCCAGTGGAGGTCTAGCGGCCACCAATGAGCAGTTCTTC. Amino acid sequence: CASGGLAATNEQFF.

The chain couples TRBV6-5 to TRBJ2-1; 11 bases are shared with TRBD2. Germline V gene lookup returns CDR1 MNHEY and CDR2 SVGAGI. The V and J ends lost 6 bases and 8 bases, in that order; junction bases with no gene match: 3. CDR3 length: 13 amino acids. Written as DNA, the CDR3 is TGTGCCAGCAGAGGACTAGCGGGCTATGAGCAGTTCTTC. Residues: CASRGLAGYEQFF.

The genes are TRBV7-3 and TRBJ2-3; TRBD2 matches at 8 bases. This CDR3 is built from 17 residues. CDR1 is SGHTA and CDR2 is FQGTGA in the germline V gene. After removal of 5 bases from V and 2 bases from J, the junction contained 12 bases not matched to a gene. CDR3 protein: CASSLQAGRVSTDTQYF. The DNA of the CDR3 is TGTGCCAGCAGCCTACAAGCCGGGAGGGTATCCACAGATACGCAGTATTTT.

Written as DNA, the CDR3 is TGTGCCAGCAGTTATTGGGAAGGGACAACTGAAGCTTTCTTT. Its protein is CASSYWEGTTEAFF. This chain connects TRBV6-2 or TRBV6-3 to TRBJ1-1, with D perhaps TRBD1 (6 bases). Germline-derived CDR1 and CDR2 are MNHEY and SVGEGT. Between the trimmed V and J ends, which lost 3 bases and 5 bases, there was a span of 13 bases. This CDR3 has 14 residues.

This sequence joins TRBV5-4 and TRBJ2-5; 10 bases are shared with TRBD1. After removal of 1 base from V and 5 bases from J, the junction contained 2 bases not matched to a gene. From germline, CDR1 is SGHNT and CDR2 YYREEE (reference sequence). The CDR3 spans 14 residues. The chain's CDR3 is CASSLRQGAETQYF. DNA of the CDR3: TGTGCCAGCAGCTTGAGACAGGGGGCCGAGACCCAGTACTTC.

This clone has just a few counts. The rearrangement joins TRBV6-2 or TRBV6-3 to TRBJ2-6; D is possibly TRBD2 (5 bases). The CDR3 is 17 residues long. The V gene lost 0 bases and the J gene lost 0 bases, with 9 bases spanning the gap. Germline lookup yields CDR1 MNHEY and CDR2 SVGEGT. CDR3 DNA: TGTGCCAGCAGTTACTCTCCGGGGAACTCTGGGGCCAACGTCCTGACTTTC. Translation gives CASSYSPGNSGANVLTF.

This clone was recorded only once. The CDR3, as DNA: TGTGCCAGCAGCTTGGCCCTCCGGGACATCGATACGCAGTATTTT. Translated: CASSLALRDIDTQYF. The rearrangement links TRBV5-5 to TRBJ2-3, with a tentative D call TRBD1 (6 bases). Trimming removed 0 bases from V and 6 bases from J, with 14 bases in between. The CDR3 covers 15 residues. The germline V gene encodes CDR1 SGHKS and CDR2 YYEKEE (reference sequence).

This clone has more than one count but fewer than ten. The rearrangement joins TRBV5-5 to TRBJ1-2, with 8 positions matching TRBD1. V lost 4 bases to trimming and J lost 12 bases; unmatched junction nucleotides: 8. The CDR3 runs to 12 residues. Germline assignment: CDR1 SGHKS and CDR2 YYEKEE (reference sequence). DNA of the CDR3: TGTGCCAGCAGCGTTGGACAGGGACAAGACACCTTC. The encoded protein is CASSVGQGQDTF.

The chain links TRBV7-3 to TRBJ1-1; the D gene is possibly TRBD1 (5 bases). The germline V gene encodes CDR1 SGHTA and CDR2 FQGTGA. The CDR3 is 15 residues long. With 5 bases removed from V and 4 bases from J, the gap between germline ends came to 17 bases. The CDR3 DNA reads TGTGCCAGCAGCCCGTCACAGGTTTCTATCACTGAAGCTTTCTTT. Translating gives CASSPSQVSITEAFF.

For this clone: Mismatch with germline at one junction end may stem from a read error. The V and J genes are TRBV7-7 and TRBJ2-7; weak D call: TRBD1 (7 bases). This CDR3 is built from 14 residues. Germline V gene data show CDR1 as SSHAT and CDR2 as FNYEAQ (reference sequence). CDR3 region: CASSFRQGGYEQYF. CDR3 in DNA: TGTGCTAGCAGCTTTAGACAGGGAGGCTACGAGCAGTACTTC.

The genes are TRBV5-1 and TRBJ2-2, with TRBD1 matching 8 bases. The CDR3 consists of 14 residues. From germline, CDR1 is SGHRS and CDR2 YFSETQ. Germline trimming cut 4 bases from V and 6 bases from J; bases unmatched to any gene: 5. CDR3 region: CASSADRGPGELFF. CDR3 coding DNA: TGCGCCAGCAGCGCCGACAGGGGCCCCGGGGAGCTGTTTTTT. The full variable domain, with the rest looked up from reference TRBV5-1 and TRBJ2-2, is KAGVTQTPRYLIKTRGQQVTLSCSPISGHRSVSWYQQTPGQGLQFLFEYFSETQRNKGNFPGRFSGRQFSNSRSEMNVSTLELGDSALYLCASSADRGPGELFFGEGSRLTVL.

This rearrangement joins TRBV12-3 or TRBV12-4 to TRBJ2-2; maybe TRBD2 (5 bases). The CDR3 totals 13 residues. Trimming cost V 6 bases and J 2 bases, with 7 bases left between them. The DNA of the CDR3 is TGTGCCAGCAGAGACTACAACACCGGGGAGCTGTTTTTT. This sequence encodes CASRDYNTGELFF.

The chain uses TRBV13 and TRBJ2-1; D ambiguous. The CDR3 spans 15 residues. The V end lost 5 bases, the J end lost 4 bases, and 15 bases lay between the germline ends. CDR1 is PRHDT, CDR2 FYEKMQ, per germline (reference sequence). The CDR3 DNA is TGTGCCAGCAGCCCCCTCGTCAGATCTTACAATGAGCAGTTCTTC. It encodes CASSPLVRSYNEQFF. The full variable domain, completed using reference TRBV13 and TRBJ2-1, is AAGVIQSPRHLIKEKRETATLKCYPIPRHDTVYWYQQGPGQDPQFLISFYEKMQSDKGSIPDRFSAQQFSDYHSELNMSSLELGDSALYFCASSPLVRSYNEQFFGPGTRLTVL.

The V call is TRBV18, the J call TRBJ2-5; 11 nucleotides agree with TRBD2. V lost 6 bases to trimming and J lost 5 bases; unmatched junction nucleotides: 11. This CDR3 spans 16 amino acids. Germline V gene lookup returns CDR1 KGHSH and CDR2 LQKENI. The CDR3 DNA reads TGTGCCAGCTCCCCAAGCCTAGCGGGAGGAGGCGAGACCCAGTACTTC. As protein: CASSPSLAGGGETQYF.

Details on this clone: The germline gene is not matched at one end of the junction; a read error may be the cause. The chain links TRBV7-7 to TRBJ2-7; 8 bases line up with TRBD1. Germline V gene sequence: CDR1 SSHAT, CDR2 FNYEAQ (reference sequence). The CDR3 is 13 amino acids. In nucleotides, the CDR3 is TGTGCTAGCAGCCCCGACAGGGGCTACGAGCAGTACTTC. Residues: CASSPDRGYEQYF.